This T cell receptor (beta chain) appears in the sequencing data of a study of cytomegalovirus exposure and HLA in healthy donors. Study-wide findings and caveats: With DRB1 most and HLA-C fewest, TCR association rates differed between HLA loci in a later analysis.

As for this clone: What it binds is not known.

PCR used 60 Vbeta primers and 13 Jbeta primers. TCRdb's table, derived via immunoSEQ multiplex PCR, lists solely in-frame clones and lacks some. Here the sample spans more than 95,000 clones, approximately 11% being singletons. The germline CDR1 and CDR2 sequences are MNHEY and SMNVEV (reference sequence). V trimming: 7 bases; J trimming: 0 bases; junction bases outside the gene matches: 6. The CDR3 consists of 15 residues. The chain is built from TRBV27 and TRBJ1-5; 7 bases line up with TRBD1. Sequencing was performed on PBMCs. The receptor was isolated from a man in his forties in good health and CMV-seropositive. CDR3 bases: TGTGCCAGCAAACAGGGGCGACATAGCAATCAGCCCCAGCATTTT. Protein product: CASKQGRHSNQPQHF.